The rows below give T cell receptor beta chains drawn from one sample of a study of shared clonotypes between healthy human individuals. TCRdb's copy holds only in-frame clones and misses some; the assay was immunoSEQ multiplex PCR. This table holds roughly 490,000 clones, 70% to 80% found once. The material sequenced was PBMCs. These receptors were taken from a woman between 40 and 50 years old in good health. Some clones in this sample may be carry-over from other donors' samples. Both conserved end residues are part of each CDR3. A D gene is named only where the DNA matches it firmly. Some rows mark clone size as missing; the rest say once, few, many or name a class of expanded clone.

J	D	V	size	CDR3	DNA
TRBJ1-1	.	TRBV7-3	.	CASSPGQGTEAFF	TGTGCCAGCAGCCCAGGGCAGGGGACTGAAGCTTTCTTT
TRBJ1-1	.	TRBV7-9	.	CASSLGRGRTEAFF	TGTGCCAGCAGCTTAGGCAGGGGTAGGACTGAAGCTTTCTTT
TRBJ1-4	TRBD1	TRBV13	.	CASSLGQGGEKLFF	TGTGCCAGCAGCTTGGGACAGGGAGGTGAAAAACTGTTTTTT
TRBJ2-7	.	TRBV4-1	few	CASSRGLNYEQYF	TGCGCCAGCAGCCGAGGACTGAACTACGAGCAGTACTTC
TRBJ2-1	TRBD2	TRBV6-1	.	CASSGLAETDEQFF	TGTGCCAGCAGTGGACTAGCGGAGACGGATGAGCAGTTCTTC
TRBJ2-7	TRBD2	TRBV7-6	.	CASSLGGRGLAGEHYEQYF	TGTGCCAGCAGCTTAGGGGGGAGGGGACTAGCGGGAGAACACTACGAGCAGTACTTC
TRBJ2-7	TRBD2	TRBV5-8	.	CASSARLAGAREQYF	TGTGCCAGCAGCGCCCGACTAGCGGGAGCTCGGGAGCAGTACTTC
TRBJ1-5	.	TRBV28	few	CASSTSGGSGEGNQPQHF	TGTGCCAGCAGTACGTCAGGCGGGTCAGGAGAAGGCAATCAGCCCCAGCATTTT
TRBJ1-1	.	TRBV6-5	.	CASSLLGGENTEAFF	TGTGCCAGCAGTCTACTCGGTGGGGAGAACACTGAAGCTTTCTTT
TRBJ2-2	.	TRBV7-9	.	CASSLVINTGELFF	TGTGCCAGCAGCTTAGTCATCAACACCGGGGAGCTGTTTTTT
TRBJ1-1	TRBD1	TRBV2	.	CASSVVQGADGVLAFF	TGTGCCAGCAGTGTGGTGCAGGGGGCCGATGGGGTCCTTGCTTTCTTT
TRBJ2-7	TRBD1	TRBV5-1	.	CASRLGQGGRWKDEQYF	TGCGCCAGCAGACTGGGACAGGGAGGACGCTGGAAAGACGAGCAGTACTTC
TRBJ2-7	TRBD2	TRBV6-5	.	CASALAGGPTYEQYF	TGTGCCAGCGCTCTAGCGGGAGGGCCGACCTACGAGCAGTACTTC
TRBJ2-1	.	TRBV7-2	.	CASSTEGTISYNEQFF	TGTGCCAGCAGCACCGAAGGGACAATCTCCTACAATGAGCAGTTCTTC
TRBJ2-7	.	TRBV19	.	CASSIALATRSYEQYF	TGTGCCAGTAGTATCGCTCTAGCGACCCGATCCTACGAGCAGTACTTC
TRBJ1-2	.	TRBV28	few	CASSFVQGQDYGYTF	TGTGCCAGCAGTTTTGTGCAGGGGCAGGACTATGGCTACACCTTC
TRBJ1-2	.	TRBV2	.	CASTAGSLTF	TGTGCCAGCACCGCAGGGTCTCTCACCTTC
TRBJ2-7	.	TRBV9	.	CASSARPGASRYEQYF	TGTGCCAGCAGCGCCAGACCCGGGGCTAGCAGGTACGAGCAGTACTTC
TRBJ2-3	.	TRBV25-1	.	CASSEFGAKTDTQYF	TGTGCCAGCAGTGAATTTGGGGCGAAAACAGATACGCAGTATTTT
TRBJ2-5	.	TRBV5-1	.	CASSLASGRVVETQYF	TGCGCCAGCAGCTTGGCCTCGGGCAGGGTGGTAGAGACCCAGTACTTC
TRBJ2-7	.	TRBV6-5	.	CASADRRNEQYF	TGTGCCAGCGCGGATAGGAGAAACGAGCAGTACTTC
TRBJ1-5	.	TRBV7-2	.	CASSLRGGYQPQHF	TGTGCCAGCAGCTTACGGGGAGGCTATCAGCCCCAGCATTTT
TRBJ1-5	.	TRBV5-4	.	CASSSDGGRNNQPQHF	TGTGCCAGCAGCTCAGACGGGGGGCGTAACAATCAGCCCCAGCATTTT
TRBJ2-3	TRBD2	TRBV6-1	few	CASTQRESTDTQYF	TGTGCCAGCACCCAGCGGGAGAGCACAGATACGCAGTATTTT
TRBJ2-1	TRBD2	TRBV9	.	CASSVRSGGHISEQFF	TGTGCCAGCAGCGTGAGGTCGGGAGGACATATTAGTGAGCAGTTCTTC
TRBJ2-6	TRBD2	TRBV5-1	.	CASSAGDFSGANVLTF	TGCGCCAGCAGTGCGGGGGACTTCTCTGGGGCCAACGTCCTGACTTTC
TRBJ1-3	.	TRBV18	.	CASSPERSSGNTIYF	TGTGCCAGCTCACCGGAAAGGAGCTCTGGAAACACCATATATTTT
TRBJ2-1	.	TRBV19	few	CASSAQLVVPYNEQFF	TGTGCCAGTAGCGCCCAGCTAGTAGTTCCCTACAATGAGCAGTTCTTC
TRBJ2-3	.	TRBV29-1	few	CSVEVRGTDTQYF	TGCAGCGTTGAGGTCAGAGGCACAGATACGCAGTATTTT
TRBJ1-1	.	TRBV28	.	CASSLSLQERGVGENTEAFF	TGTGCCAGCAGTTTGAGTTTACAGGAACGAGGGGTGGGGGAGAACACTGAAGCTTTCTTT
TRBJ2-5	TRBD2	TRBV15	.	CATSRASGGSWETQYF	TGTGCCACCAGCAGAGCTAGCGGGGGTTCTTGGGAGACCCAGTACTTC
TRBJ1-1	.	TRBV7-9	.	CASSPSPTAASTEAFF	TGTGCCAGCAGCCCATCTCCGACTGCAGCGAGCACTGAAGCTTTCTTT
TRBJ2-3	TRBD2	TRBV7-9	few	CASRRETPTDTQYF	TGTGCCAGCAGGCGGGAGACCCCCACAGATACGCAGTATTTT
TRBJ1-2	.	TRBV11-2	.	CASSPTGGRARANYGYTF	TGTGCCAGCAGCCCCACAGGTGGCAGGGCGAGAGCTAACTATGGCTACACCTTC
TRBJ2-1	.	TRBV29-1	.	CSVAKPGVNEQFF	TGCAGCGTTGCGAAGCCGGGAGTCAATGAGCAGTTCTTC
TRBJ2-7	.	TRBV9	once	CASSVALLSNEQYF	TGTGCCAGCAGCGTAGCCCTACTCTCTAACGAGCAGTACTTC
TRBJ1-1	.	TRBV4-2	.	CASSHLVATRGTEAFF	TGTGCCAGCAGCCACCTCGTCGCGACTCGGGGGACTGAAGCTTTCTTT
TRBJ2-7	.	TRBV5-1	.	CASSCGEQYF	TGCGCCAGCAGCTGTGGCGAGCAGTACTTC
TRBJ2-2	.	TRBV5-6	.	CASSPPLQSTGELFF	TGTGCCAGCAGCCCGCCCCTACAAAGCACCGGGGAGCTGTTTTTT
TRBJ2-4	.	TRBV28	few	CASSYQRNIQYF	TGTGCCAGCAGTTACCAGCGGAACATTCAGTACTTC